This section outlines one TCR beta chain sequence together with its context. The data belong to a study of blood T cell repertoires in COVID-19. The CDR3 is 15 residues long. V was clipped by 5 bases and J by 11 bases; unmatched bases: 16. Germline assignment: CDR1 GTSNPN and CDR2 SVGIG (reference sequence). The data were produced by immunoSEQ multiplex PCR, yet TCRdb's version contains in-frame clones alone and is incomplete. The sample shows fewer than 650,000 clones, less than 90% of them seen only once. This TCR was sampled from a woman between 50 and 59 years old with COVID-19, enrolled during active disease. The specimen sequenced was peripheral blood. The chain has TRBV30 and TRBJ2-2, with 8 positions matching TRBD1. In nucleotides, the CDR3 is TGTGCCTGGGACAGGGGATCCTTCGATCTCCCAGAGCTGTTTTTT. Translated, it gives CAWDRGSFDLPELFF.